This is a list of T cell receptor beta chains from one sample in a study of tumour-infiltrating T cells in Burkitt lymphoma. Profiling relied on immunoSEQ multiplex PCR, and the TCRdb table lists in-frame clones only, not all of them. The sample carries around 4,000 clones, about 19% recorded once. Sequencing used tumor tissue. These receptors came from a human donor with Burkitt lymphoma. The CDR3 runs from the conserved cysteine through the conserved F or W. A D gene is named only where the DNA matches it firmly. The size entry is marked missing in some rows and otherwise reads once, few, many or a size class.

d_gene: NA
j_gene: TRBJ1-1
v_gene: TRBV9
abundance: NA
CDR3nt: TGTGCCAGCAGCGTAGGGCCGGAATCGAACACTGAAGCTTTCTTT
CDR3aa: CASSVGPESNTEAFF

d_gene: NA
j_gene: TRBJ2-3
v_gene: TRBV7-2
abundance: NA
CDR3nt: TGTGCCAGCAGCTCAAACGTGAATACGCAGTATTTT
CDR3aa: CASSSNVNTQYF

d_gene: TRBD1
j_gene: TRBJ2-2
v_gene: TRBV27
abundance: NA
CDR3nt: TGTGCCAGCAGTATACTACAGGGGAGCACCGGGGAGCTGTTTTTT
CDR3aa: CASSILQGSTGELFF

d_gene: NA
j_gene: TRBJ1-6
v_gene: TRBV6-5
abundance: few
CDR3nt: TGTGCCAGCAGTTATTCGTTTCAGGGAGGATCACCCCTCCACTTT
CDR3aa: CASSYSFQGGSPLHF

d_gene: NA
j_gene: TRBJ1-3
v_gene: TRBV4-1
abundance: few
CDR3nt: TGCGCCAGCAGCCAAGACAGGCTCTCTGGAAACACCATATATTTT
CDR3aa: CASSQDRLSGNTIYF

d_gene: NA
j_gene: TRBJ2-3
v_gene: TRBV28
abundance: NA
CDR3nt: TGTGCCAGCACCCATTTACCAGGGAAATGGGGACACACAGATACGCAGTATTTT
CDR3aa: CASTHLPGKWGHTDTQYF

d_gene: NA
j_gene: TRBJ2-1
v_gene: TRBV7-9
abundance: NA
CDR3nt: TGTGCCAGCAGCTTCAGCTCCTACAATGAGCAGTTCTTC
CDR3aa: CASSFSSYNEQFF

d_gene: TRBD2
j_gene: TRBJ2-1
v_gene: TRBV6-5
abundance: NA
CDR3nt: TGTGCCAGCAGTCCCACTAGCGGGTGGAGGGGTGAGCAGTTCTTC
CDR3aa: CASSPTSGWRGEQFF

d_gene: TRBD2
j_gene: TRBJ2-1
v_gene: TRBV7-3
abundance: few
CDR3nt: TGTGCCAGCAGCTTAGGGACTAGCGGGGAAGAGCAGTTCTTC
CDR3aa: CASSLGTSGEEQFF

d_gene: NA
j_gene: TRBJ1-1
v_gene: TRBV12-5
abundance: NA
CDR3nt: TGTGCTAGTGCGAGGGAGAACACTGAAGCTTTCTTT
CDR3aa: CASARENTEAFF

d_gene: NA
j_gene: TRBJ2-5
v_gene: TRBV14
abundance: NA
CDR3nt: TGTGCCAGCAGCCAAGCGCCCAAAGAGACCCAGTACTTC
CDR3aa: CASSQAPKETQYF

d_gene: NA
j_gene: TRBJ1-1
v_gene: TRBV6-4
abundance: few
CDR3nt: TGTGCCAGCAGAAGTACATTGAACACTGAAGCTTTCTTT
CDR3aa: CASRSTLNTEAFF

d_gene: NA
j_gene: TRBJ2-1
v_gene: TRBV7-8
abundance: few
CDR3nt: TGTGCCAGCAGCTTACTGCAGGAGCAGTTCTTC
CDR3aa: CASSLLQEQFF

d_gene: NA
j_gene: TRBJ1-5
v_gene: TRBV6-5
abundance: NA
CDR3nt: TGTGCCAGCAGTTACGGGGTTAGCAATCAGCCCCAGCATTTT
CDR3aa: CASSYGVSNQPQHF

d_gene: TRBD1
j_gene: TRBJ1-3
v_gene: TRBV5-4
abundance: few
CDR3nt: TGTGCCAGCAGCTTGGGGGAGACAGGGGGCCTCCAGGGCATATATTTT
CDR3aa: CASSLGETGGLQGIYF

d_gene: NA
j_gene: TRBJ2-7
v_gene: TRBV5-1
abundance: few
CDR3nt: TGCGCCAGCAGACCTAGTGCGACAGAACCCTACGAGCAGTACTTC
CDR3aa: CASRPSATEPYEQYF

d_gene: NA
j_gene: TRBJ2-3
v_gene: TRBV5-1
abundance: few
CDR3nt: TGCGCCAGCAGTAAGGTCCGTCGGGGCCCGAAGGTGGGATACACAGATACGCAGTATTTT
CDR3aa: CASSKVRRGPKVGYTDTQYF

d_gene: TRBD1
j_gene: TRBJ1-6
v_gene: TRBV6-5
abundance: NA
CDR3nt: TGTGCCAGCAGTTTGGGACAGGGGTTATCACCCCTCCACTTT
CDR3aa: CASSLGQGLSPLHF

d_gene: TRBD2
j_gene: TRBJ2-1
v_gene: TRBV27
abundance: few
CDR3nt: TGTGCCAGCAGGGGAAGCGGGAGGGGGTTAAGGAATGAGCAGTTCTTC
CDR3aa: CASRGSGRGLRNEQFF

d_gene: NA
j_gene: TRBJ2-3
v_gene: TRBV7-2
abundance: few
CDR3nt: TGTGCCAGCAGCTTCGGTTCGATATTCACAGATACGCAGTATTTT
CDR3aa: CASSFGSIFTDTQYF

d_gene: TRBD2
j_gene: TRBJ2-7
v_gene: TRBV5-6
abundance: NA
CDR3nt: TGTGCCAGCAGCGCAATCCATACTAGCGGGAGCTTCTACGAGCAGTACTTC
CDR3aa: CASSAIHTSGSFYEQYF

d_gene: TRBD2
j_gene: TRBJ2-7
v_gene: TRBV7-9
abundance: NA
CDR3nt: TGTGCCAGCAGCTTGGGGGGGGAAATCGACGAGCAGTACTTC
CDR3aa: CASSLGGEIDEQYF

d_gene: NA
j_gene: TRBJ1-4
v_gene: TRBV6-1
abundance: few
CDR3nt: TGTGCCACGGAGTTCTCAACTAATGAAAAACTGTTTTTT
CDR3aa: CATEFSTNEKLFF